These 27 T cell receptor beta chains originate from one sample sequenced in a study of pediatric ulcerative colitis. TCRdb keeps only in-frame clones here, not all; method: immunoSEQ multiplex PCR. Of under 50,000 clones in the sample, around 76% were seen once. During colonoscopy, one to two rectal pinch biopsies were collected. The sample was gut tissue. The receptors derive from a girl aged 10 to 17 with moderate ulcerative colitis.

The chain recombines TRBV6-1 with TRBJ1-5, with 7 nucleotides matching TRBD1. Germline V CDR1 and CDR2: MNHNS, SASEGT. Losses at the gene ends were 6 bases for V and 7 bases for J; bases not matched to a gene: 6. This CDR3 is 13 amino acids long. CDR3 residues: CASRSGGGQPQHF. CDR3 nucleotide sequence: TGTGCCAGCAGATCAGGGGGAGGACAGCCCCAGCATTTT.

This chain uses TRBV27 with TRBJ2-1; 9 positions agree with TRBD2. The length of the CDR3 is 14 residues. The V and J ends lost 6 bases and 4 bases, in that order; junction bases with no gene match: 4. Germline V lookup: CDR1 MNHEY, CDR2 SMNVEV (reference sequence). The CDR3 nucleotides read TGTGCCAGCAGATGGACTAGCGAATACAATGAGCAGTTCTTC. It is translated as CASRWTSEYNEQFF.

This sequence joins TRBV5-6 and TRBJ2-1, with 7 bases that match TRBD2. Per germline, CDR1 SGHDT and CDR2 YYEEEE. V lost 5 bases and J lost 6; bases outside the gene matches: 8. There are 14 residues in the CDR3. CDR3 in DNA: TGTGCCAGCAGTCCGGGGGGTTTAGTCAATGAGCAGTTCTTC. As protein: CASSPGGLVNEQFF.

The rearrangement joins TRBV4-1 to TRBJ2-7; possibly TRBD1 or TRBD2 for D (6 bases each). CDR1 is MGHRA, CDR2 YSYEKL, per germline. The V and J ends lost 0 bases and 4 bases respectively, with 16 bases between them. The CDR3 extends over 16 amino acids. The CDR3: CASSQEDSGRLYEQYF. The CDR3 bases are TGCGCCAGCAGCCAAGAGGACAGCGGGCGATTATACGAGCAGTACTTC.

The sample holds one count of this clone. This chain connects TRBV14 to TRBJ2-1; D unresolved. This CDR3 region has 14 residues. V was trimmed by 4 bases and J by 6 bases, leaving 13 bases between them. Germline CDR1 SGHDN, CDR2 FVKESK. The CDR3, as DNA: TGTGCCAGCAGCCCGACGAACTTTGCCAATGAGCAGTTCTTC. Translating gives CASSPTNFANEQFF. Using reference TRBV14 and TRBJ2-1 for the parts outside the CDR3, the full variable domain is EAGVTQFPSHSVIEKGQTVTLRCDPISGHDNLYWYRRVMGKEIKFLLHFVKESKQDESGMPNNRFLAERTGGTYSTLKVQPAELEDSGVYFCASSPTNFANEQFFGPGTRLTVL.

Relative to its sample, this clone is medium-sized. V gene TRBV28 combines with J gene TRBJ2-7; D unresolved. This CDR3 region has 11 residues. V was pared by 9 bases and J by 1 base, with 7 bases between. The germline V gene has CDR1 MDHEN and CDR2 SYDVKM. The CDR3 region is CASKRSYEQYF. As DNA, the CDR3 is TGTGCCAGTAAGAGGTCCTACGAGCAGTACTTC.

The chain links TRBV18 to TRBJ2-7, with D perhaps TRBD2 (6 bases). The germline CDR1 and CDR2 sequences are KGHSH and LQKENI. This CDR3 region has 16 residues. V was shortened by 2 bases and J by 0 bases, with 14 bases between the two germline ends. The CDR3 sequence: CASSPAPSGGSYEQYF. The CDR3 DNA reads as TGTGCCAGCTCACCAGCGCCGTCCGGGGGCTCCTACGAGCAGTACTTC.

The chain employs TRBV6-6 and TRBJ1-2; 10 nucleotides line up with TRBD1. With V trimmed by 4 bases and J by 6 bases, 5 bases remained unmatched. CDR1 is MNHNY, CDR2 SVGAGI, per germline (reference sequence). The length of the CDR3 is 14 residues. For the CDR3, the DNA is TGTGCCAGCAGTTCGGCGACAGGGGGCGATGGCTACACCTTC. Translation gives CASSSATGGDGYTF.

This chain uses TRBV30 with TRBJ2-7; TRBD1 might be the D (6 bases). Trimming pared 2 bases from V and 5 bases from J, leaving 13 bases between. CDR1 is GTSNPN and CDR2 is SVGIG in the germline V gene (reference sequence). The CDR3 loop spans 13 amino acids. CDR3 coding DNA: TGTGCCTGGAGTCTCCAGGGGACCCACGAGCAGTACTTC. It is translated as CAWSLQGTHEQYF.

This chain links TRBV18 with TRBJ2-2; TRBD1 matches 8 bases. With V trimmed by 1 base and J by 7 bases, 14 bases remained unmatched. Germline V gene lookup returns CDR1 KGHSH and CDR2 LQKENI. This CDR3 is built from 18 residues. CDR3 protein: CASSPLAGGAGSSGELFF. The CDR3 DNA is TGTGCCAGCTCACCACTTGCAGGGGGCGCGGGAAGCAGCGGGGAGCTGTTTTTT.

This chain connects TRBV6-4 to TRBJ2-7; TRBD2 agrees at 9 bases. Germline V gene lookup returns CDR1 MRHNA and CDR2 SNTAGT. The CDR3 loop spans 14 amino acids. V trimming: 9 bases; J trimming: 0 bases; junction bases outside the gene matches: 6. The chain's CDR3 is CARSQRGDSYEQYF. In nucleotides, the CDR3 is TGTGCCAGGAGCCAGCGGGGGGACTCCTACGAGCAGTACTTC.

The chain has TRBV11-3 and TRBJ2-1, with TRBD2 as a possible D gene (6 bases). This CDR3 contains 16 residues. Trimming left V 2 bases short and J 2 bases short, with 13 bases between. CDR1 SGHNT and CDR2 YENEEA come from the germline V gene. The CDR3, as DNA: TGTGCCAGCAGCTTAAGGTCGGGAGCTACCTACAATGAGCAGTTCTTC. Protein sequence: CASSLRSGATYNEQFF.

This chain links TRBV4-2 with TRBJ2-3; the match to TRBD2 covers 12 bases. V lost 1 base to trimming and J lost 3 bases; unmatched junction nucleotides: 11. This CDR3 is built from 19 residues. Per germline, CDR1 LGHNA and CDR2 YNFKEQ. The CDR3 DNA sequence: TGTGCCAGCAGCCAAGTGTTGCTAGCGGGAGGGCCCCGTACAGATACGCAGTATTTT. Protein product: CASSQVLLAGGPRTDTQYF.

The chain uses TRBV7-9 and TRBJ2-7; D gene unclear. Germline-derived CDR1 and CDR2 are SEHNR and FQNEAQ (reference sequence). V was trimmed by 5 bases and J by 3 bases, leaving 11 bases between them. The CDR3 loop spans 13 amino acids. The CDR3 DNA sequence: TGTGCCAGCAGCCCATCCCCAAGCTACGAGCAGTACTTC. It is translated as CASSPSPSYEQYF.

This chain's CDR3 is CASTSPAGDGTEAFF. CDR3 DNA sequence: TGTGCCAGCACTTCCCCGGCAGGGGATGGGACTGAAGCTTTCTTT. V is TRBV28 and J is TRBJ1-1; a possible D gene is TRBD1 (6 bases). The V gene lost 7 bases and the J gene lost 5 bases, with 20 bases spanning the gap. The CDR3 loop spans 15 amino acids. Germline CDR1 MDHEN, CDR2 SYDVKM.

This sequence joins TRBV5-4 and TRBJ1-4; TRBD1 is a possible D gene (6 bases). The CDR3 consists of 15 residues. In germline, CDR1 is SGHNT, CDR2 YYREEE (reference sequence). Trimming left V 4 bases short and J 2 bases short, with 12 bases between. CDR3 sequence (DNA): TGTGCCAGCAGCCTAAGTACAGGGACTAATGAAAAACTGTTTTTT. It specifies CASSLSTGTNEKLFF.

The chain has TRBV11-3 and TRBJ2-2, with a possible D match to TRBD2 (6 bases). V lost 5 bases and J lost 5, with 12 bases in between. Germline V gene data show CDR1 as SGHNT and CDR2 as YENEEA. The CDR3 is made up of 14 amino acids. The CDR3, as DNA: TGTGCCAGCAGCCAAGGAGGGGAAACCGGGGAGCTGTTTTTT. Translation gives CASSQGGETGELFF.

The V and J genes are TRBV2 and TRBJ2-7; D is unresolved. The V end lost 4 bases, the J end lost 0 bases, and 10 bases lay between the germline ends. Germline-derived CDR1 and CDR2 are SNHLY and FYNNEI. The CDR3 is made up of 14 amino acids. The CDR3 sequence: CASSGQGLSYEQYF. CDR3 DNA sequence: TGTGCCAGCAGTGGTCAAGGGCTCTCCTACGAGCAGTACTTC.

The DNA of the CDR3 is TGTGCCAGTGCCCGGGACAGCCCGGGAAACACCATATATTTT. This gives the protein CASARDSPGNTIYF. V and J are TRBV2 and TRBJ1-3; 7 bases are a match to TRBD1. J gave up 4 bases and V 9 bases, and 9 bases lay outside the gene matches. This CDR3 comprises 14 residues. Germline V CDR1 and CDR2: SNHLY, FYNNEI.

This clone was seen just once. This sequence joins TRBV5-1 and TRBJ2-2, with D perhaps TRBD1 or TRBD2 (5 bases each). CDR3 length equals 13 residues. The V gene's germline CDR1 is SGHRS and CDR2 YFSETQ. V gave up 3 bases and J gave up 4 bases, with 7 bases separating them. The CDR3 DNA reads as TGCGCCAGCAGCTCCGGGGCCACCGGGGAGCTGTTTTTT. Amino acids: CASSSGATGELFF.

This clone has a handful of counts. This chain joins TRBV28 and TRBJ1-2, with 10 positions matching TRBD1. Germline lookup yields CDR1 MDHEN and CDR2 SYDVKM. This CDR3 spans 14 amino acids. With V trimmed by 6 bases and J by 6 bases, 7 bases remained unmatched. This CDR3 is CASRGQGTGDGYTF. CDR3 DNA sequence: TGTGCCAGCAGGGGACAGGGGACAGGGGATGGCTACACCTTC.

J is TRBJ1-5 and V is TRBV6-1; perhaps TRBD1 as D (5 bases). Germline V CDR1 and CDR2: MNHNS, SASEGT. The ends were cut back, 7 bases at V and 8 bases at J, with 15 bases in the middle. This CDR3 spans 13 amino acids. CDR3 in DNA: TGTGCCAGCACCGTGCGGGGCCGGGAGCCCCAGCATTTT. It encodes CASTVRGREPQHF.

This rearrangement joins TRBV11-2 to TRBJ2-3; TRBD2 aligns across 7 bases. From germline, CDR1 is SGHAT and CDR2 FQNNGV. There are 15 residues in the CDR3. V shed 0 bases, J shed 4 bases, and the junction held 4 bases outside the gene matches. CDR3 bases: TGTGCCAGCAGCTTAGAGGGAGGGGAGGCAGATACGCAGTATTTT. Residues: CASSLEGGEADTQYF.

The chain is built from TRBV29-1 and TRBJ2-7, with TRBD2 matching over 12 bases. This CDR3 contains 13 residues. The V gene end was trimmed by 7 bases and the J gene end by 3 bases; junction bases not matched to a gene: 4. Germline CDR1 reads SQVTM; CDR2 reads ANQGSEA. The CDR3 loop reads CSGTLAGGYEQYF. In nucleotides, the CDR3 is TGCAGCGGGACACTAGCGGGAGGCTACGAGCAGTACTTC.

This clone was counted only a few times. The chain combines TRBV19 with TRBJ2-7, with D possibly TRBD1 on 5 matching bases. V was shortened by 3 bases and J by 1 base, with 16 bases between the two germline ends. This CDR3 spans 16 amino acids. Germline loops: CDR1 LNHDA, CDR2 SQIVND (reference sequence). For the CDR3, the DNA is TGTGCCAGTAGTATTGGGCAGGGATTAACTTCCTACGAGCAGTACTTC. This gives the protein CASSIGQGLTSYEQYF.

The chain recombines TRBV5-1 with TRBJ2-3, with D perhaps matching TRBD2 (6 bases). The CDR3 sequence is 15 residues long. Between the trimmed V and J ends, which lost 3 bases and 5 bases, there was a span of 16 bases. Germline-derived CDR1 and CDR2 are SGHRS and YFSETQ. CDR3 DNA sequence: TGCGCCAGCAGCTCCCCCGGGACTTCTCGAGATACGCAGTATTTT. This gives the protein CASSSPGTSRDTQYF.

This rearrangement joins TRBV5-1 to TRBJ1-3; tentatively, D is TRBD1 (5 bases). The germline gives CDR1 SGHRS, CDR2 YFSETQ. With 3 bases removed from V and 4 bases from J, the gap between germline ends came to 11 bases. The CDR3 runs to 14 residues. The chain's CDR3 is CASSSQGGGNTIYF. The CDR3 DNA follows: TGCGCCAGCAGCTCTCAGGGCGGCGGAAACACCATATATTTT. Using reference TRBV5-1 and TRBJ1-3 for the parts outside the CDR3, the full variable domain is KAGVTQTPRYLIKTRGQQVTLSCSPISGHRSVSWYQQTPGQGLQFLFEYFSETQRNKGNFPGRFSGRQFSNSRSEMNVSTLELGDSALYLCASSSQGGGNTIYFGEGSWLTVV.